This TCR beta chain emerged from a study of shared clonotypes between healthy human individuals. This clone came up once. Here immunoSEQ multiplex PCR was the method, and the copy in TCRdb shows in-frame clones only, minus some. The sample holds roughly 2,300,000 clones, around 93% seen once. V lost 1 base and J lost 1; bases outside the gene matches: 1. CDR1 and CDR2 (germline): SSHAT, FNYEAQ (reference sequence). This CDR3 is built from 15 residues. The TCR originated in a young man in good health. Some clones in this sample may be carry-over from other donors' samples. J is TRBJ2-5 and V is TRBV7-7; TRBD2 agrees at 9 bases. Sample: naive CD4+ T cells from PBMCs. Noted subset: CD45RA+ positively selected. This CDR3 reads CASSLGAGGQETQYF. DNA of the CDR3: TGTGCCAGCAGCTTAGGAGCGGGGGGCCAAGAGACCCAGTACTTC.